The 25 T cell receptor beta chains presented below share a single source sample, sequenced in a study of T cells in Graves' hyperthyroidism and ophthalmopathy. Researchers amplified the TCR beta CDR3 regions from RNA transcripts. HTBI primers were the set used in a first-round RT-PCR of the TCR CDR3. TCRdb recomputed calls from the multiplex PCR reads with MiXCR, one row per CDR3 protein. The sample yields 500,000 to 750,000 distinct CDR3 sequences, 13% to 15% seen once. Sample: blood. These receptors all stem from a woman between 18 and 29 years old with Graves' ophthalmopathy.

This sequence joins TRBV24-1 and TRBJ2-1; 10 nucleotides match TRBD1. The CDR3 totals 14 residues. The germline gives CDR1 KGHDR, CDR2 SFDVKD. V lost 6 bases, J lost 10 bases, and 8 bases stayed unmatched. The CDR3 region has the DNA TGTGCCACCAGTAGAGAAAGGGACAGGGGAGAGCAGTTCTTC. Its translation: CATSRERDRGEQFF.

This clonotype was observed many times. The chain carries TRBV28 and TRBJ1-4; D is possibly TRBD1 (6 bases). CDR3 size: 12 residues. The germline V gene has CDR1 MDHEN and CDR2 SYDVKM. V dropped 4 bases and J dropped 8 bases, with 8 bases sitting between them. In nucleotides, the CDR3 is TGTGCCAGCAGTTCCGGGACAGAAAAACTGTTTTTT. Amino acid sequence: CASSSGTEKLFF.

V is TRBV7-9 and J is TRBJ2-2; 7 bases are a match to TRBD2. The CDR3 has 20 amino acids. Trimming at V came to 2 bases and at J to 0 bases, leaving 15 bases not matched to a gene. Germline-derived CDR1 and CDR2 are SEHNR and FQNEAQ (reference sequence). CDR3 sequence reads: CASSLRGARGGISNTGELFF. CDR3 sequence (DNA): TGTGCCAGCAGCTTAAGAGGCGCGCGGGGAGGGATCTCGAACACCGGGGAGCTGTTTTTT. Full variable domain (missing parts from reference TRBV7-9 and TRBJ2-2): DTGVSQNPRHKITKRGQNVTFRCDPISEHNRLYWYRQTLGQGPEFLTYFQNEAQLEKSRLLSDRFSAERPKGSFSTLEIQRTEQGDSAMYLCASSLRGARGGISNTGELFFGEGSRLTVL.

A note on this clonotype: A much larger clone sits a single nucleotide away, making a read error possible. V gene TRBV30 combines with J gene TRBJ2-1; no definite D call. Trimming took off 2 bases at V and 9 bases at J, with 8 bases between the two ends. The length of the CDR3 is 11 residues. Germline CDR1 is GTSNPN and CDR2 is SVGIG (reference sequence). The CDR3 DNA reads as TGTGCCTGGAGTCCGGGTGCTGAGCAGTTCTTC. It specifies CAWSPGAEQFF. Looking up the rest from reference TRBV30 and TRBJ2-1 gives the full variable domain: SQTIHQWPATLVQPVGSPLSLECTVEGTSNPNLYWYRQAAGRGLQLLFYSVGIGQISSEVPQNLSASRPQDRQFILSSKKLLLSDSGFYLCAWSPGAEQFFGPGTRLTVL.

The V gene is TRBV9, the J gene TRBJ2-3; the D is unclear. Germline loops: CDR1 SGDLS, CDR2 YYNGEE. There are 13 residues in the CDR3. V shed 2 bases and J shed 6 bases, with 10 bases lying between them. In DNA, the CDR3 is TGTGCCAGCAGCGTCACAGTTGGGGATACGCAGTATTTT. Its translation: CASSVTVGDTQYF.

V usage is TRBV4-1 and J usage is TRBJ1-6; D may be TRBD1 (6 bases). Germline CDR1 MGHRA, CDR2 YSYEKL. V was cut by 0 bases and J by 6 bases, with 12 bases left in between. This CDR3 is built from 16 residues. DNA of the CDR3: TGCGCCAGCAGCCAAGAGCCTGGACAGACTAATTCACCCCTCCACTTT. Translated, it gives CASSQEPGQTNSPLHF.

This clonotype was picked up a small number of times. V usage is TRBV6-1 and J usage is TRBJ2-5, with TRBD1 matching 8 bases. The germline CDR1 and CDR2 sequences are MNHNS and SASEGT. J lost 5 bases, V lost 6 bases, and 8 bases had no gene match. The CDR3 has 14 residues. CDR3 nucleotides: TGTGCCAGCAGGAGTACAGGGGGGAGGGAGACCCAGTACTTC. Translating it yields CASRSTGGRETQYF.

This sequence joins TRBV3-1 and TRBJ1-3; no clear D gene. The CDR3 has 15 residues. Germline CDR1 is LGHDT and CDR2 is YNNKEL (reference sequence). V shed 4 bases and J shed 2 bases, with 12 bases lying between them. The CDR3 DNA reads TGTGCCAGCAGCCCTTCCTACCGGGCTGGAAACACCATATATTTT. Its protein is CASSPSYRAGNTIYF.

This clonotype was found many times. CDR3 region: CSVTPGQSYEQYF. The CDR3 nucleotides are TGCAGCGTTACCCCGGGACAGTCCTACGAGCAGTACTTC. The V call is TRBV29-1, the J call TRBJ2-7; TRBD1 matches at 7 bases. The CDR3 has 13 residues. With V trimmed by 5 bases and J by 1 base, 5 bases remained unmatched. CDR1 and CDR2 (germline): SQVTM, ANQGSEA.

There are many counts of this clonotype. This sequence joins TRBV12-3 or TRBV12-4 and TRBJ2-4; TRBD2 is a possible D gene (6 bases). This CDR3 is built from 14 residues. V lost 1 base and J lost 9, with 13 bases in between. The CDR3 DNA reads as TGTGCCAGCAGTTTAGGAGGGGAGGAGGGCATTCAGTACTTC. Its translation is CASSLGGEEGIQYF.

This clonotype was picked up a small number of times. The chain links TRBV3-1 to TRBJ2-1, with 12 positions matching TRBD2. Germline CDR1 is LGHDT and CDR2 is YNNKEL (reference sequence). The CDR3 length is 14 residues. The J segment lost 9 bases and the V segment lost 4 bases, leaving 4 bases of the junction unmatched. CDR3 bases: TGTGCCAGCAGCCGACTAGCGGGAGACGCTGAGCAGTTCTTC. Its protein is CASSRLAGDAEQFF.

This clonotype occurred many times. The rearrangement joins TRBV12-3 or TRBV12-4 to TRBJ2-7; 13 bases are a match to TRBD2. The CDR3 runs 15 residues. J was trimmed by 4 bases and V by 4 bases; bases with no gene match: 4. The CDR3 DNA is TGTGCCAGCAGTTCTATGGGACTAGCGGGATACGAGCAGTACTTC. Its translation: CASSSMGLAGYEQYF.

This chain links TRBV11-2 with TRBJ1-4; maybe TRBD1 (5 bases). The CDR3 has 14 amino acids. Trimming pared 3 bases from V and 4 bases from J, leaving 9 bases between. Germline lookup yields CDR1 SGHAT and CDR2 FQNNGV. In DNA form, the CDR3 reads TGTGCCAGCAGCTTGGGGACGTTTAATGAAAAACTGTTTTTT. It specifies CASSLGTFNEKLFF.

This clonotype has a count of ten or more. The chain carries TRBV30 and TRBJ1-2; D is undetermined. This CDR3 is 14 amino acids long. Germline V gene sequence: CDR1 GTSNPN, CDR2 SVGIG (reference sequence). Trimming removed 0 bases at V and 4 bases at J, with 12 bases between. DNA for the CDR3: TGTGCCTGGAGTGTACATCCACCTAGCTATGGCTACACCTTC. It encodes CAWSVHPPSYGYTF.

The chain recombines TRBV6-1 with TRBJ1-6; 7 bases are shared with TRBD1. Germline CDR1 reads MNHNS; CDR2 reads SASEGT. Trimming at V came to 4 bases and at J to 6 bases, leaving 9 bases not matched to a gene. This CDR3 comprises 16 residues. In DNA form, the CDR3 reads TGTGCCAGCAGTGCAATCCCGGGACAGACTAATTCACCCCTCCACTTT. It is translated as CASSAIPGQTNSPLHF.

V is TRBV6-1 and J is TRBJ2-1, with D perhaps given as TRBD1 or TRBD2 (6 bases each). The germline V and J ends were trimmed by 7 bases and 7 bases, with 20 bases remaining between them. This CDR3 is built from 15 residues. The germline gives CDR1 MNHNS, CDR2 SASEGT. The chain's CDR3 is CASTPRGGFRNEQFF. CDR3 DNA sequence: TGTGCCAGCACTCCCAGGGGAGGATTTAGGAATGAGCAGTTCTTC.

Concerning this clonotype itself: One end of the junction is discordant with germline, which a read error may explain. The CDR3 DNA reads TGTGCCAGCAGCTTATCAGGGGCTGTATCCTACGATGAGCAGTTCTTC. It specifies CASSLSGAVSYDEQFF. This rearrangement joins TRBV7-9 to TRBJ2-1; D perhaps matches TRBD1 (6 bases). The germline CDR1 and CDR2 sequences are SEHNR and FQNEAQ (reference sequence). The CDR3 covers 16 residues.

The table lists this clonotype with many counts. V and J are TRBV28 and TRBJ1-2, with a weak D call TRBD1 (6 bases). Germline V gene lookup returns CDR1 MDHEN and CDR2 SYDVKM. This CDR3 comprises 13 residues. Trimming took off 2 bases at V and 8 bases at J, with 12 bases between the two ends. CDR3 sequence reads: CASSLVSGTGYTF. CDR3 nucleotides: TGTGCCAGCAGTTTAGTTTCGGGGACAGGCTACACCTTC.

Ten or more counts support this clonotype. The chain links TRBV27 to TRBJ2-3; D perhaps matches TRBD2 (7 bases). V shed 2 bases and J shed 5 bases, with 17 bases lying between them. The CDR3 is 16 residues long. The germline V gene has CDR1 MNHEY and CDR2 SMNVEV (reference sequence). In nucleotides, the CDR3 is TGTGCCAGCAGTTTAAAAGCGGGATGGGGACAAGATACGCAGTATTTT. The encoded protein is CASSLKAGWGQDTQYF.

This clonotype was counted between two and nine times. V is TRBV20-1 and J is TRBJ1-2; perhaps TRBD1 as D (5 bases). This CDR3 region has 17 residues. Trimming cost V 3 bases and J 2 bases, with 22 bases left between them. Looked up from germline, CDR1 is DFQATT and CDR2 is SNEGSKA (reference sequence). The CDR3 nucleotides read TGCAGTGCTAGCTCGGGGGACCCGATCTTCATCAACTATGGCTACACCTTC. As protein: CSASSGDPIFINYGYTF.

This clonotype was observed many times. The rearrangement links TRBV12-3 or TRBV12-4 to TRBJ1-5; D is uncertain. V was shortened by 2 bases and J by 7 bases, with 9 bases between the two germline ends. The CDR3 runs 13 residues. The chain's CDR3 is CASSLFEQQPQHF. CDR3 DNA sequence: TGTGCCAGCAGTTTATTCGAACAGCAGCCCCAGCATTTT.

This clonotype was seen ten or more times. This chain connects TRBV6-1 to TRBJ2-3; either TRBD1 or TRBD2 may supply D (5 bases each). Deletions cut 6 bases from V and 4 bases from J, with 20 bases between. The CDR3 spans 16 residues. Germline V CDR1 and CDR2: MNHNS, SASEGT. CDR3 nucleotide sequence: TGTGCCAGCAGCCACCCTGGGGCGGAGGTGGCAGATACGCAGTATTTT. As protein: CASSHPGAEVADTQYF.

This clonotype was detected many times. The rearrangement joins TRBV6-2 or TRBV6-3 to TRBJ2-1; no clear D. Germline V lookup: CDR1 MNHEY, CDR2 SVGEGT. CDR3 length: 13 residues. Deletions cut 2 bases from V and 6 bases from J, with 8 bases between. CDR3: CASSYVRANEQFF. The CDR3 region has the DNA TGTGCCAGCAGTTACGTACGGGCCAATGAGCAGTTCTTC.

In regard to this clonotype: A much larger clonotype is one base distant, so this may be a read error. The V call is TRBV12-3 or TRBV12-4, the J call TRBJ2-4; 12 bases are a match to TRBD2. J lost 9 bases, V lost 5 bases, and 11 bases had no gene match. There are 16 residues in the CDR3. CDR3 in DNA: TGTGCCAGCAGTGAGCCCTCGACTAGCGGGAGTCCCATTCAGTACTTC. Encoded protein: CASSEPSTSGSPIQYF.

Points on this clonotype: Just one base apart from a much larger clone, this may be a read error. V gene TRBV30 combines with J gene TRBJ2-1, with 8 positions matching TRBD2. This CDR3 spans 12 amino acids. Germline assignment: CDR1 GTSNPN and CDR2 SVGIG (reference sequence). V shed 2 bases, J shed 12 bases, and the junction held 6 bases outside the gene matches. This CDR3 is CAWSLSGSGQFF. The CDR3 nucleotides are TGTGCCTGGAGTCTCAGCGGGAGCGGGCAGTTCTTC.